This T cell receptor beta chain is drawn from a study of shared clonotypes between healthy human individuals. Study as a whole: Every donor yielded three CD4 naive, three CD4 memory, two CD8 naive and one CD8 memory plate. Findings and limits, study-wide: Depth of sequencing was expected to influence donor clonotype sharing.

Worth noting for this clone: Antigen unknown.

Original analysis: Junction-only sequences without quality scores came from ImmunoSEQ, so filtering differed. The protocol was immunoSEQ multiplex PCR, while the TCRdb copy is restricted to in-frame clones and leaves out a portion. V, J and clone size are those of that table, while D and trimming were read from the DNA. Of some 2,000,000 clones detected, 95% appear once; the ten largest clones hold 0.1% to 0.15%. Germline V lookup: CDR1 SNHLY, CDR2 FYNNEI. CDR3 length: 8 amino acids. Trimming removed 9 bases from V and 10 bases from J, with 4 bases in between. The sample consisted of naive CD4+ T cells sorted from blood. Stated subset: CD45RA+ positively selected. The receptor's source is a man between 18 and 35 years old in good health. The chain employs TRBV2 and TRBJ2-1; D unclear. CDR3 amino acids: CARGEQFF. CDR3 nucleotides: TGTGCCAGGGGGGAGCAGTTCTTC. Using reference TRBV2 and TRBJ2-1 for the parts outside the CDR3, the full variable domain is EPEVTQTPSHQVTQMGQEVILRCVPISNHLYFYWYRQILGQKVEFLVSFYNNEISEKSEIFDDQFSVERPDGSNFTLKIRSTKLEDSAMYFCARGEQFFGPGTRLTVL.